Following are 21 T cell receptor beta chains from one sample sequenced in a study of post-analysis software for immune sequencing data. Study-wide results and caveats: Elevated frequency relative to controls characterized roughly 5 TRBV segments in patients, TRBV5-6, TRBV5-1 and TRBV20-1 among them.

Their cognate antigens are unknown. Sequencing libraries made from TCR beta cDNA carried unique molecular identifiers. TCRdb processed the PCR reads anew with MiXCR; each CDR3 protein has one entry. Of more than 350,000 distinct CDR3 sequences in the sample, more than 30% were seen once. Sequenced material: blood. Source of these receptors: a girl aged 2 to 9 with multiple sclerosis.

The V call is TRBV13, the J call TRBJ1-2; no firm D call. This CDR3 is built from 15 residues. Germline assignment: CDR1 PRHDT and CDR2 FYEKMQ (reference sequence). V was pared by 0 bases and J by 0 bases, with 8 bases between. The CDR3 DNA sequence: TGTGCCAGCAGCTTAGGGCTCGCAACTAACTATGGCTACACCTTC. Its translation is CASSLGLATNYGYTF.

The V and J genes are TRBV25-1 and TRBJ2-7; 7 bases line up with TRBD1. Germline CDR1 and CDR2: MGHDK and SYGVNS. This CDR3 comprises 15 residues. The junction had 7 bases not matched to a gene; V was cut back by 3 bases and J by 2 bases. The CDR3, as DNA: TGTGCCAGCAGTGAGCTACAGGGGAATCCCTACGAGCAGTACTTC. Amino acids: CASSELQGNPYEQYF.

The chain recombines TRBV7-2 with TRBJ1-1; D is possibly TRBD1 (5 bases). V lost 5 bases and J lost 0, with 13 bases in between. The CDR3 is made up of 15 amino acids. Germline V gene data show CDR1 as SGHTA and CDR2 as FQGNSA. The CDR3 reads CASSPMTALNTEAFF. CDR3 DNA: TGTGCCAGCAGCCCAATGACAGCCTTGAACACTGAAGCTTTCTTT. Looking up the rest from reference TRBV7-2 and TRBJ1-1 gives the full variable domain: GAGVSQSPSNKVTEKGKDVELRCDPISGHTALYWYRQSLGQGLEFLIYFQGNSAPDKSGLPSDRFSAERTGGSVSTLTIQRTQQEDSAVYLCASSPMTALNTEAFFGQGTRLTVV.

This clonotype was counted a few times. CDR3 bases: TGTGCCAGCAGTTCTGCAGGGACGTCCTACGAGCAGTACTTC. Residues: CASSSAGTSYEQYF. The chain carries TRBV27 and TRBJ2-7; D possibly uses TRBD1 or TRBD2 (5 bases each). V lost 4 bases and J lost 1, with 11 bases in between. The CDR3 runs to 14 residues. Germline V gene data show CDR1 as MNHEY and CDR2 as SMNVEV (reference sequence).

CDR3 loop: CSARGTSGGYNEQFF. CDR3 coding DNA: TGCAGTGCTAGAGGAACTAGCGGGGGCTACAATGAGCAGTTCTTC. The gene calls are TRBV20-1 and TRBJ2-1; 11 bases line up with TRBD2. The germline V gene has CDR1 DFQATT and CDR2 SNEGSKA (reference sequence). The trim removed 1 base at V and 3 bases at J, leaving 2 bases unmatched. There are 15 residues in the CDR3.

This clonotype was detected only a few times. This chain joins TRBV6-5 and TRBJ2-6; D possibly corresponds to TRBD2 (5 bases). This CDR3 region has 17 residues. V lost 0 bases and J 0 bases, leaving 9 bases between the germline ends. Per the germline V gene, CDR1 is MNHEY and CDR2 is SVGAGI. The CDR3 DNA reads TGTGCCAGCAGTTACTCGAGGGTCTCCTCTGGGGCCAACGTCCTGACTTTC. It codes for CASSYSRVSSGANVLTF.

The chain carries TRBV9 and TRBJ2-3; 9 bases align to TRBD2. V lost 0 bases to trimming and J lost 4 bases; unmatched junction nucleotides: 3. CDR1 is SGDLS and CDR2 is YYNGEE in the germline V gene. This CDR3 is 15 amino acids long. The CDR3 reads CASSVGASGADTQYF. The CDR3 DNA reads TGTGCCAGCAGCGTAGGGGCTAGCGGGGCAGATACGCAGTATTTT.

This clonotype was found a few times. The chain employs TRBV4-3 and TRBJ1-2; D unclear. The germline CDR1 and CDR2 sequences are LGHNA and YSLEER. The CDR3 contains 15 residues. V gave up 4 bases and J gave up 8 bases, with 20 bases separating them. This CDR3 reads CASSPLIGHRGGYTF. The DNA for the CDR3 is TGCGCCAGCAGCCCATTGATCGGCCATAGAGGCGGCTACACCTTC.

This clonotype was counted only a few times. The genes are TRBV29-1 and TRBJ2-1; no reliable D call. Germline V gene sequence: CDR1 SQVTM, CDR2 ANQGSEA. This CDR3 is 16 amino acids long. V gave up 6 bases and J gave up 0 bases, with 18 bases separating them. The CDR3 reads CSVRVTTLSSYNEQFF. DNA of the CDR3: TGCAGCGTCCGGGTCACTACTCTTAGCTCCTACAATGAGCAGTTCTTC.

Only a few counts were recorded for this clonotype. The chain combines TRBV9 with TRBJ2-1, with D possibly being TRBD2 (6 bases). Germline V gene sequence: CDR1 SGDLS, CDR2 YYNGEE. The CDR3 covers 15 residues. The germline V and J ends were trimmed by 3 bases and 7 bases, with 17 bases remaining between them. The CDR3 bases are TGTGCCAGCAGCGAGAAGGCGGGGAGTTGGAATGAGCAGTTCTTC. Amino acids: CASSEKAGSWNEQFF.

A few counts support this clonotype. This rearrangement joins TRBV27 to TRBJ2-5; 9 bases are shared with TRBD1. Losses at the gene ends were 7 bases for V and 4 bases for J; bases not matched to a gene: 13. This CDR3 has 16 residues. Germline CDR1 and CDR2: MNHEY and SMNVEV (reference sequence). CDR3 coding DNA: TGTGCCAGCACCAACTATAACAGGGGGCGCCCAGAGACCCAGTACTTC. Protein product: CASTNYNRGRPETQYF.

This clonotype showed up many times. The CDR3 is CSVDPRGTAANYGYTF. CDR3 nucleotides: TGCAGCGTTGACCCTCGTGGGACAGCCGCTAACTATGGCTACACCTTC. This chain uses TRBV29-1 with TRBJ1-2, with TRBD1 matching over 7 bases. The J segment lost 0 bases and the V segment lost 3 bases, leaving 10 bases of the junction unmatched. The germline V gene encodes CDR1 SQVTM and CDR2 ANQGSEA. CDR3 size: 16 residues.

The chain carries TRBV29-1 and TRBJ1-1, with TRBD1 as a possible D gene (6 bases). The V and J ends lost 6 bases and 3 bases respectively, with 17 bases between them. CDR1 and CDR2 (germline): SQVTM, ANQGSEA. This CDR3 has 14 amino acids. The CDR3 reads CSVDARQADTEAFF. CDR3 coding DNA: TGCAGCGTGGACGCCCGACAGGCGGACACTGAAGCTTTCTTT.

V is TRBV5-6 and J is TRBJ2-4, with TRBD2 identical over 7 bases. The V gene's germline CDR1 is SGHDT and CDR2 YYEEEE. The trim removed 1 base at V and 2 bases at J, leaving 9 bases unmatched. This CDR3 spans 17 amino acids. The DNA of the CDR3 is TGTGCCAGCAGCTTGCTCCGACTAGCTGAATCCAAAAACATTCAGTACTTC. Translated: CASSLLRLAESKNIQYF.

This clonotype was seen more than once but under ten times. The CDR3 sequence: CASSPVLGQKNTEAFF. The CDR3 coding sequence is TGTGCCAGCAGTCCTGTTCTGGGACAAAAGAACACTGAAGCTTTCTTT. The rearrangement joins TRBV12-3 or TRBV12-4 to TRBJ1-1, with a weak D call TRBD1 (6 bases). V gave up 5 bases and J gave up 1 base, with 17 bases separating them. The CDR3 has 16 amino acids.

This rearrangement joins TRBV5-1 to TRBJ2-3, with D perhaps matching TRBD2 (6 bases). Trimming removed 3 bases from V and 0 bases from J, with 8 bases in between. CDR1 SGHRS and CDR2 YFSETQ come from the germline V gene. This CDR3 has 14 residues. The CDR3 sequence is CASSSGDSTDTQYF. In DNA form, the CDR3 reads TGCGCCAGCAGCTCGGGGGACAGCACAGATACGCAGTATTTT.

The rearrangement uses TRBV4-2 and TRBJ2-1, with D possibly TRBD2 on 6 matching bases. The CDR3 loop spans 17 amino acids. Trimming pared 0 bases from V and 7 bases from J, leaving 19 bases between. The germline gives CDR1 LGHNA, CDR2 YNFKEQ. The CDR3 sequence is CASSQDWGWSSGNEQFF. The DNA for the CDR3 is TGTGCCAGCAGCCAAGATTGGGGATGGTCCAGCGGGAATGAGCAGTTCTTC.

The chain carries TRBV5-1 and TRBJ2-7; D is ambiguous. Per the germline V gene, CDR1 is SGHRS and CDR2 is YFSETQ. The CDR3 is 15 residues long. The germline V and J ends were trimmed by 0 bases and 0 bases, with 10 bases remaining between them. The DNA for the CDR3 is TGCGCCAGCAGCTTGGCATTGGAACCCTCCTACGAGCAGTACTTC. Protein: CASSLALEPSYEQYF. Filled out from reference TRBV5-1 and TRBJ2-7, the complete variable domain reads KAGVTQTPRYLIKTRGQQVTLSCSPISGHRSVSWYQQTPGQGLQFLFEYFSETQRNKGNFPGRFSGRQFSNSRSEMNVSTLELGDSALYLCASSLALEPSYEQYFGPGTRLTVT.

This clonotype was seen more than once but under ten times. J is TRBJ2-3 and V is TRBV29-1; the D gene could be TRBD1 or TRBD2 (5 bases each). CDR3 size: 12 residues. Between the trimmed V and J ends, which lost 4 bases and 5 bases, there was a span of 10 bases. CDR1 is SQVTM and CDR2 is ANQGSEA in the germline V gene. This CDR3 is CSVGGVGDTQYF. In nucleotides, the CDR3 is TGCAGCGTTGGAGGGGTGGGAGATACGCAGTATTTT.

CDR3 residues: CASYYSGRDYNEQYF. The CDR3 coding sequence is TGTGCCAGCTATTATAGCGGGAGGGACTACAATGAGCAGTACTTC. The V gene is TRBV12-3 or TRBV12-4, the J gene TRBJ2-5, with TRBD2 matching over 11 bases. V was clipped by 8 bases and J by 11 bases; unmatched bases: 16. The CDR3 has 15 amino acids.

J is TRBJ2-5 and V is TRBV29-1; D call uncertain. Trimming cost V 2 bases and J 7 bases, with 20 bases left between them. Germline-derived CDR1 and CDR2 are SQVTM and ANQGSEA. CDR3 length: 15 amino acids. CDR3 sequence (DNA): TGCAGCGTTGAACCGGACCCACCGTTTCTCGTGACCCAGTACTTC. It yields the protein CSVEPDPPFLVTQYF.